This T cell receptor (beta chain) was recovered during a study of blood T cell repertoires in COVID-19. Looking at the study overall: The United States, Italy and Spain supplied acute and convalescent COVID-19 samples. Sources were T cells, B-cell-depleted T cells, or PBMCs; the material itself was cDNA or gDNA.

The authors' processing: Estimates of nucleated cell counts were drawn from the amplification of reference gene primers. TCRdb's copy holds only in-frame clones and misses some; the assay was immunoSEQ multiplex PCR. The V and J calls and clone size come from that table; D and trimming were worked out from the DNA. The table records 180,000 or so clones, roughly 84% of them present only once. The CDR3 runs to 13 residues. V lost 5 bases to trimming and J lost 4 bases; unmatched junction nucleotides: 3. Germline V gene lookup returns CDR1 SGHTA and CDR2 FQGTGA. This sequence originates from a woman of 80 years or more with acute or convalescent COVID-19. The sequenced sample consisted of peripheral blood. This chain links TRBV7-3 with TRBJ1-1; 8 bases are a match to TRBD1. CDR3: CASSAQGGTEAFF. CDR3 nucleotide sequence: TGTGCCAGCAGCGCACAGGGGGGCACTGAAGCTTTCTTT.